Following are 23 T cell receptor beta chains from one sample sequenced in a study of cytomegalovirus exposure and HLA in healthy donors. This PCR relied on a set of 60 Vbeta primers and 13 Jbeta primers. TCRdb's table, derived via immunoSEQ multiplex PCR, lists solely in-frame clones and lacks some. Here the sample spans some 48,000 clones, around 80% being singletons. The sequenced sample consisted of PBMCs. Source of these receptors: a man under 40 in good health and CMV-seropositive.

This chain links TRBV29-1 with TRBJ1-2; 7 positions match TRBD1. V trimming: 6 bases; J trimming: 8 bases; junction bases outside the gene matches: 3. Germline V gives CDR1 SQVTM, CDR2 ANQGSEA. The CDR3 is 10 amino acids. The CDR3 DNA reads as TGCAGCGTCGACAGGGACGGCTACACCTTC. Amino acid sequence: CSVDRDGYTF.

The table lists this clone with a count of one. The rearrangement links TRBV19 to TRBJ1-1; 7 bases are shared with TRBD1. Germline lookup yields CDR1 LNHDA and CDR2 SQIVND (reference sequence). The CDR3 contains 17 residues. V shed 6 bases and J 3 bases; nucleotides not matched to a gene: 16. CDR3 residues: CASREGTVRGRDTEAFF. The CDR3 DNA sequence: TGTGCCAGTAGAGAGGGGACAGTTCGGGGCCGAGACACTGAAGCTTTCTTT.

With regard to this clone: Additional DNA sequences in this sample encode the identical CDR3. The chain combines TRBV6-1 with TRBJ2-7; tentative D call: TRBD2 (6 bases). The V end was cut by 3 bases, the J end by 2 bases, with 14 bases between. The CDR3 has 15 amino acids. CDR1 and CDR2 from the germline V gene are MNHNS and SASEGT. For the CDR3, the DNA is TGTGCCAGCAGTGAGGCCGGGACTGCGACCTACGAGCAGTACTTC. Its translation: CASSEAGTATYEQYF.

This clone was counted a few times. V usage is TRBV6-5 and J usage is TRBJ1-6, with 7 nucleotides matching TRBD1. This CDR3 comprises 14 residues. Germline V gene data show CDR1 as MNHEY and CDR2 as SVGAGI. V lost 6 bases and J lost 6; bases outside the gene matches: 5. The CDR3 sequence is CASSYRGVNSPLHF. The CDR3 DNA follows: TGTGCCAGCAGCTACAGGGGTGTTAATTCACCCCTCCACTTT.

This clone was found a few times. The chain is built from TRBV19 and TRBJ1-4; D unresolved. Germline CDR1 reads LNHDA; CDR2 reads SQIVND (reference sequence). The CDR3 has 16 amino acids. V was trimmed by 2 bases and J by 4 bases, leaving 14 bases between them. CDR3 DNA: TGTGCCAGTAGTATAAATAGAAGGAGTAGTAATGAAAAACTGTTTTTT. As protein: CASSINRRSSNEKLFF.

Concerning this clone itself: The same CDR3 can be traced to other DNA sequences in this sample. This rearrangement joins TRBV5-1 to TRBJ2-2; D gene unclear. The ends were cut back, 0 bases at V and 1 base at J, with 7 bases in the middle. Germline V gene lookup returns CDR1 SGHRS and CDR2 YFSETQ. The length of the CDR3 is 15 residues. The CDR3 spells CASSLDAGNTGELFF. CDR3 DNA: TGCGCCAGCAGCTTGGATGCAGGGAACACCGGGGAGCTGTTTTTT.

The chain recombines TRBV10-2 with TRBJ2-1, with D perhaps matching TRBD2 (5 bases). Deletions cut 2 bases from V and 7 bases from J, with 12 bases between. The length of the CDR3 is 14 residues. From germline, CDR1 is WSHSY and CDR2 SAAADI. The CDR3 protein is CASSEGGSKNEQFF. In nucleotides, the CDR3 is TGCGCCAGCAGTGAGGGCGGGTCTAAAAATGAGCAGTTCTTC.

This clone occurred a few times. The chain combines TRBV6-1 with TRBJ2-1, with a tentative D call TRBD1 (5 bases). Germline V CDR1 and CDR2: MNHNS, SASEGT. The CDR3 is made up of 14 amino acids. The ends were cut back, 5 bases at V and 0 bases at J, with 8 bases in the middle. Here the CDR3 DNA reads TGTGCCAGCAGTACAGGAAGCTCCTACAATGAGCAGTTCTTC. This sequence encodes CASSTGSSYNEQFF.

The rearrangement links TRBV30 to TRBJ1-5, with TRBD1 matching over 8 bases. Looked up from germline, CDR1 is GTSNPN and CDR2 is SVGIG (reference sequence). J was trimmed by 7 bases and V by 2 bases; bases with no gene match: 4. The CDR3 contains 13 residues. CDR3 coding DNA: TGTGCCTGGAGTCGGACAGGGCCCCAGCCCCAGCATTTT. Encoded protein: CAWSRTGPQPQHF.

This clone was detected many times. The chain employs TRBV7-9 and TRBJ1-1; no firm D call. This CDR3 comprises 14 residues. Germline V gene data show CDR1 as SEHNR and CDR2 as FQNEAQ (reference sequence). The germline V and J ends were trimmed by 2 bases and 4 bases, with 11 bases remaining between them. CDR3 sequence reads: CASSLPGGGTEAFF. The CDR3 DNA reads TGTGCCAGCAGCTTACCAGGAGGAGGCACTGAAGCTTTCTTT.

The rearrangement uses TRBV19 and TRBJ1-2; D is possibly TRBD1 (6 bases). This CDR3 has 15 residues. Germline V gene lookup returns CDR1 LNHDA and CDR2 SQIVND (reference sequence). Between the trimmed V and J ends, which lost 1 base and 7 bases, there was a span of 16 bases. The CDR3 DNA sequence: TGTGCCAGTAGTATAGGGGCAGGGGCTCAGTCTGGCTACACCTTC. Protein: CASSIGAGAQSGYTF.

In its sample, this clone was seen a few times. The chain links TRBV4-2 to TRBJ2-2, with a tentative D call TRBD2 (5 bases). The V end was cut by 0 bases, the J end by 3 bases, with 8 bases between. Germline V gives CDR1 LGHNA, CDR2 YNFKEQ. The CDR3 length is 15 residues. CDR3: CASSQDYGDTGELFF. Here the CDR3 DNA reads TGTGCCAGCAGCCAAGACTACGGGGACACCGGGGAGCTGTTTTTT.

V is TRBV4-2 and J is TRBJ2-7; a possible D gene is TRBD2 (5 bases). This CDR3 contains 15 residues. Trimming removed 1 base from V and 2 bases from J, with 12 bases in between. Germline V gene data show CDR1 as LGHNA and CDR2 as YNFKEQ. The CDR3 loop is CASSQVGEYAYEQYF. CDR3 DNA: TGTGCCAGCAGCCAAGTTGGGGAGTACGCCTACGAGCAGTACTTC.

Only one count was recorded for this clone. The chain is built from TRBV28 and TRBJ2-1; TRBD2 matches 11 bases. Germline CDR1 is MDHEN and CDR2 is SYDVKM. The V and J ends lost 5 bases and 2 bases, in that order; junction bases with no gene match: 14. This CDR3 has 19 amino acids. In DNA, the CDR3 is TGTGCCAGCAGTCCACGACTTAGCGGGGGGGGAAGGGCCTACAATGAGCAGTTCTTC. It is translated as CASSPRLSGGGRAYNEQFF.

This clone was recorded a few times. V is TRBV5-6 and J is TRBJ1-1, with 7 nucleotides matching TRBD1. With 0 bases clipped from V and 11 bases from J, the junction kept 7 bases outside the gene matches. Germline V gene sequence: CDR1 SGHDT, CDR2 YYEEEE. The CDR3 loop spans 13 amino acids. The CDR3 here is CASSLDRGMEAFF. The CDR3 DNA is TGTGCCAGCAGCTTGGACAGGGGTATGGAGGCTTTCTTT.

J is TRBJ1-1 and V is TRBV27; 7 nucleotides align to TRBD1. V lost 5 bases, J lost 0 bases, and 6 bases stayed unmatched. The CDR3 covers 15 residues. The germline V gene has CDR1 MNHEY and CDR2 SMNVEV (reference sequence). The CDR3: CASSRGQTMNTEAFF. In DNA form, the CDR3 reads TGTGCCAGCAGTCGGGGACAGACCATGAACACTGAAGCTTTCTTT.

The chain recombines TRBV7-8 with TRBJ1-1; 8 bases agree with TRBD1. V shed 4 bases and J 2 bases; nucleotides not matched to a gene: 6. The germline V gene has CDR1 SGHVS and CDR2 FQNEAQ. CDR3 length equals 15 residues. The CDR3 region has the DNA TGTGCCAGCAGCTCCACCGGGACAGGTAACACTGAAGCTTTCTTT. Residues: CASSSTGTGNTEAFF.

V and J are TRBV28 and TRBJ1-2, with D possibly TRBD1 on 5 matching bases. The CDR3 is 13 residues long. Germline assignment: CDR1 MDHEN and CDR2 SYDVKM. Between the trimmed V and J ends, which lost 5 bases and 8 bases, there was a span of 15 bases. CDR3 in amino acids: CASSLGGFGGYTF. CDR3 DNA: TGTGCCAGCAGTCTGGGGGGGTTCGGAGGCTACACCTTC.

The chain couples TRBV18 to TRBJ1-2, with 7 bases matching TRBD1. CDR1 and CDR2 from the germline V gene are KGHSH and LQKENI. The junction had 2 bases not matched to a gene; V was cut back by 3 bases and J by 4 bases. This CDR3 has 13 residues. In DNA, the CDR3 is TGTGCCAGCTCACCCGACAGGGTCTATGGCTACACCTTC. Its translation: CASSPDRVYGYTF.

A note on this clone: The same CDR3 can be traced to other DNA sequences in this sample. This chain uses TRBV20-1 with TRBJ2-5; D not resolved. V was cut by 3 bases and J by 5 bases, with 4 bases left in between. This CDR3 comprises 10 residues. Germline V gene lookup returns CDR1 DFQATT and CDR2 SNEGSKA (reference sequence). The CDR3 DNA is TGCAGTGCTAGTCATGAGACCCAGTACTTC. Translating it yields CSASHETQYF.

This clone was recorded a few times. The chain couples TRBV5-1 to TRBJ2-7; 8 bases match TRBD2. CDR3 length equals 17 residues. Looked up from germline, CDR1 is SGHRS and CDR2 is YFSETQ. V lost 2 bases and J lost 2; bases outside the gene matches: 12. The CDR3 loop is CASSLLPGERGTYEQYF. CDR3 nucleotide sequence: TGCGCCAGCAGCTTACTCCCGGGAGAGCGGGGGACCTACGAGCAGTACTTC. Looking up the rest from reference TRBV5-1 and TRBJ2-7 gives the full variable domain: KAGVTQTPRYLIKTRGQQVTLSCSPISGHRSVSWYQQTPGQGLQFLFEYFSETQRNKGNFPGRFSGRQFSNSRSEMNVSTLELGDSALYLCASSLLPGERGTYEQYFGPGTRLTVT.

This chain's CDR3 is CASSADRGGYTF. Written as DNA, the CDR3 is TGTGCCAGCAGCGCGGACAGGGGTGGCTACACCTTC. J is TRBJ1-2 and V is TRBV7-9; 9 bases agree with TRBD1. The V and J ends lost 5 bases and 7 bases, in that order; junction bases with no gene match: 2. From germline, CDR1 is SEHNR and CDR2 FQNEAQ (reference sequence). The CDR3 spans 12 residues. Full variable domain (missing parts from reference TRBV7-9 and TRBJ1-2): DTGVSQNPRHKITKRGQNVTFRCDPISEHNRLYWYRQTLGQGPEFLTYFQNEAQLEKSRLLSDRFSAERPKGSFSTLEIQRTEQGDSAMYLCASSADRGGYTFGSGTRLTVV.

The chain recombines TRBV18 with TRBJ2-7; 8 bases align to TRBD1. CDR1 is KGHSH, CDR2 LQKENI, per germline. This CDR3 has 14 residues. V shed 6 bases, J shed 4 bases, and the junction held 8 bases outside the gene matches. The DNA for the CDR3 is TGTGCCAGCTCCCCCTCCCGACAGGGGTACGAGCAGTACTTC. Residues: CASSPSRQGYEQYF.